One T cell receptor (beta chain) is described in this entry. The sample is drawn from a study of blood T cell repertoires in COVID-19. Using immunoSEQ multiplex PCR, the repertoire was profiled, and TCRdb retains in-frame clones only, with some absent. The sample records 90,000 or so clones, roughly 90% being singletons. Germline CDR1 is MNHNY and CDR2 is SVGAGI (reference sequence). CDR3 length: 14 residues. With V trimmed by 7 bases and J by 5 bases, 8 bases remained unmatched. The sequencing sample was made of peripheral blood. The rearrangement links TRBV6-6 to TRBJ1-5; 7 bases align to TRBD1. The TCR was taken from a man at least 80 years old with active or convalescent COVID-19. CDR3 region: CASTMGQLHQPQHF. DNA of the CDR3: TGTGCCAGCACAATGGGACAGCTCCATCAGCCCCAGCATTTT.